Below are 28 T cell receptor beta chains sequenced from a single sample in a study of cytomegalovirus exposure and HLA in healthy donors. With 60 Vbeta and 13 Jbeta primers, the PCR was carried out. Clones were sequenced by immunoSEQ multiplex PCR, and TCRdb holds only the in-frame ones, with some missing. The sample includes 150,000 or so clones, around three quarters of them seen just once. The sample consisted of PBMCs. The receptors come from a woman aged 45-65 years in good health and CMV-seropositive.

This rearrangement joins TRBV28 to TRBJ1-2, with TRBD1 matching over 9 bases. CDR3 length equals 14 residues. Germline V gene lookup returns CDR1 MDHEN and CDR2 SYDVKM. The V gene end was trimmed by 6 bases and the J gene end by 2 bases; junction bases not matched to a gene: 4. CDR3 residues: CASRQGATNYGYTF. Here the CDR3 DNA reads TGTGCCAGCAGACAGGGGGCAACGAACTATGGCTACACCTTC.

The chain is built from TRBV11-2 and TRBJ1-2; D remains ambiguous. Germline CDR1 and CDR2: SGHAT and FQNNGV. The CDR3 runs to 16 residues. V lost 5 bases and J 4 bases, leaving 20 bases between the germline ends. CDR3 sequence: CASSPGVGLMFYGYTF. The CDR3 DNA reads TGTGCCAGCAGCCCCGGGGTAGGGCTCATGTTCTATGGCTACACCTTC. The whole variable domain, filled in from reference TRBV11-2 and TRBJ1-2, reads EAGVAQSPRYKIIEKRQSVAFWCNPISGHATLYWYQQILGQGPKLLIQFQNNGVVDDSQLPKDRFSAERLKGVDSTLKIQPAKLEDSAVYLCASSPGVGLMFYGYTFGSGTRLTVV.

CDR3 amino acids: CASSLTPGGLTYEQYF. DNA for the CDR3: TGTGCCAGCAGCTTGACCCCCGGGGGGCTAACCTACGAGCAGTACTTC. The rearrangement uses TRBV11-1 and TRBJ2-7; tentative D call: TRBD2 (7 bases). The CDR3 length is 16 residues. Trimming cost V 3 bases and J 2 bases, with 17 bases left between them. CDR1 and CDR2 from the germline V gene are SGHAT and FQDESV (reference sequence).

This chain links TRBV28 with TRBJ1-2; D unclear. This CDR3 is built from 12 residues. With 6 bases removed from V and 3 bases from J, the gap between germline ends came to 8 bases. Germline CDR1 reads MDHEN; CDR2 reads SYDVKM. The CDR3 loop is CASSPTYYGYTF. The CDR3 DNA is TGTGCCAGCAGCCCTACGTACTATGGCTACACCTTC.

The chain employs TRBV28 and TRBJ2-1; perhaps TRBD2 as D (5 bases). Germline lookup yields CDR1 MDHEN and CDR2 SYDVKM. V lost 7 bases and J lost 0, with 10 bases in between. The CDR3 runs 14 residues. The DNA of the CDR3 is TGTGCCAGCATGGTCACTAGCTCCTACAATGAGCAGTTCTTC. Residues: CASMVTSSYNEQFF.

This clone was detected a few times. The chain links TRBV11-2 to TRBJ1-2, with D unresolved. The germline CDR1 and CDR2 sequences are SGHAT and FQNNGV. The germline V and J ends were trimmed by 5 bases and 4 bases, with 20 bases remaining between them. This CDR3 comprises 16 residues. CDR3 in DNA: TGTGCCAGCAGCGCCGGAGGCTCCAGCGGTGCCTATGGCTACACCTTC. Translating it yields CASSAGGSSGAYGYTF.

The chain links TRBV6-6 to TRBJ1-3; TRBD1 matches 7 bases. J was trimmed by 4 bases and V by 1 base; bases with no gene match: 7. Germline CDR1 reads MNHNY; CDR2 reads SVGAGI (reference sequence). CDR3 size: 16 residues. CDR3 DNA sequence: TGTGCCAGCAGTTACTACCGGACAGGCGACGGAAACACCATATATTTT. Translated: CASSYYRTGDGNTIYF.

A few counts support this clone. This chain uses TRBV5-1 with TRBJ1-2; 9 bases are a match to TRBD1. The germline gives CDR1 SGHRS, CDR2 YFSETQ. Unmatched junction bases numbered 8, after V lost 0 bases and J lost 8 bases. The CDR3 extends over 15 amino acids. CDR3 in DNA: TGCGCCAGCAGCTTGGCCCGGACAGGGGCTGAGGGCTACACCTTC. Encoded protein: CASSLARTGAEGYTF.

This clone has just a few counts. The chain links TRBV9 to TRBJ2-7; D perhaps matches TRBD2 (6 bases). The CDR3 is 14 amino acids. V was trimmed by 3 bases and J by 2 bases, leaving 12 bases between them. In germline, CDR1 is SGDLS, CDR2 YYNGEE. In DNA form, the CDR3 reads TGTGCCAGCAGCGCATTTGCGGGGACCTACGAGCAGTACTTC. Translated, it gives CASSAFAGTYEQYF.

This chain uses TRBV29-1 with TRBJ2-1; 9 positions match TRBD2. Losses at the gene ends were 5 bases for V and 12 bases for J; bases not matched to a gene: 11. CDR1 is SQVTM and CDR2 is ANQGSEA in the germline V gene. The CDR3 is made up of 13 amino acids. The CDR3 DNA sequence: TGCAGCGTTCTGCCCAGGGCGGGGGGGCGGCAGTTCTTC. This encodes CSVLPRAGGRQFF.

The rearrangement uses TRBV4-2 and TRBJ1-2; D is unresolved. Trimming removed 5 bases from V and 0 bases from J, with 10 bases in between. The length of the CDR3 is 14 residues. Germline CDR1 LGHNA, CDR2 YNFKEQ. DNA of the CDR3: TGTGCCAGCAGCGCCATGCGAGCTAACTATGGCTACACCTTC. This encodes CASSAMRANYGYTF.

The chain joins TRBV5-6 to TRBJ2-2, with TRBD2 matching 13 bases. The CDR3 is 15 residues long. Germline assignment: CDR1 SGHDT and CDR2 YYEEEE. V trimming: 3 bases; J trimming: 5 bases; junction bases outside the gene matches: 1. The CDR3 DNA is TGTGCCAGCAGCTGGGGACTAGCGGGAACCGGGGAGCTGTTTTTT. This codes for CASSWGLAGTGELFF.

The chain's CDR3 is CASSLDLTNQPQHF. The CDR3 DNA reads as TGTGCCAGCAGCTTAGACCTTACTAATCAGCCCCAGCATTTT. The chain joins TRBV7-9 to TRBJ1-5; the D is unclear. CDR1 and CDR2 (germline): SEHNR, FQNEAQ (reference sequence). V dropped 1 base and J dropped 4 bases, with 8 bases sitting between them. This CDR3 has 14 amino acids.

On this clone itself: The junction differs from germline at one of its ends, possibly a read error. The chain combines TRBV7-9 with TRBJ2-7, with TRBD1 matching over 8 bases. Germline-derived CDR1 and CDR2 are SEHNR and FQNEAQ (reference sequence). The length of the CDR3 is 16 residues. The CDR3 DNA follows: TGTTCCAGCAGCTTAGCTCAGACAGGGGTCCCCTACGAGCAGTACTTC. Its translation is CSSSLAQTGVPYEQYF.

The V gene is TRBV28, the J gene TRBJ1-2; D call uncertain. Trimming removed 5 bases at V and 4 bases at J, with 23 bases between. The CDR3 is 17 residues long. Germline CDR1 MDHEN, CDR2 SYDVKM. CDR3: CASSQTPGGVAAYGYTF. DNA for the CDR3: TGTGCCAGCAGTCAAACCCCCGGTGGGGTAGCGGCCTATGGCTACACCTTC.

The V call is TRBV19, the J call TRBJ2-5; D is ambiguous. V was trimmed by 1 base and J by 6 bases, leaving 12 bases between them. This CDR3 region has 14 residues. Germline V gives CDR1 LNHDA, CDR2 SQIVND (reference sequence). CDR3 sequence: CASSIAGLRKTQYF. CDR3 DNA sequence: TGTGCCAGTAGTATAGCCGGGTTGAGGAAGACCCAGTACTTC.

This sequence joins TRBV9 and TRBJ2-1; the D is unclear. This CDR3 is built from 14 residues. Germline loops: CDR1 SGDLS, CDR2 YYNGEE. V was shortened by 0 bases and J by 5 bases, with 9 bases between the two germline ends. The CDR3 bases are TGTGCCAGCAGCGTAGTTCTGGAGAACAATGAGCAGTTCTTC. Translating it yields CASSVVLENNEQFF. The full variable domain, completed using reference TRBV9 and TRBJ2-1, is DSGVTQTPKHLITATGQRVTLRCSPRSGDLSVYWYQQSLDQGLQFLIQYYNGEERAKGNILERFSAQQFPDLHSELNLSSLELGDSALYFCASSVVLENNEQFFGPGTRLTVL.

The chain couples TRBV7-9 to TRBJ2-7; TRBD1 matches at 11 bases. Losses at the gene ends were 5 bases for V and 4 bases for J; bases not matched to a gene: 13. Germline lookup yields CDR1 SEHNR and CDR2 FQNEAQ (reference sequence). The CDR3 contains 17 residues. The chain's CDR3 is CASSHIDPGQGVYEQYF. CDR3 nucleotides: TGTGCCAGCAGCCACATTGACCCGGGACAGGGGGTATACGAGCAGTACTTC.

This clone was detected a few times. The chain uses TRBV5-1 and TRBJ2-2, with TRBD2 matching over 10 bases. The germline V gene has CDR1 SGHRS and CDR2 YFSETQ. The CDR3 spans 18 residues. J was trimmed by 5 bases and V by 6 bases; bases with no gene match: 16. CDR3 amino acids: CASTQVSGRVIGTGELFF. In nucleotides, the CDR3 is TGCGCCAGCACTCAGGTCAGCGGGAGGGTTATCGGGACCGGGGAGCTGTTTTTT.

The rearrangement links TRBV19 to TRBJ1-2; 7 bases are shared with TRBD1. The J segment lost 5 bases and the V segment lost 4 bases, leaving 7 bases of the junction unmatched. The CDR3 spans 14 residues. Germline lookup yields CDR1 LNHDA and CDR2 SQIVND (reference sequence). The CDR3 spells CASSTLSTGYGYTF. The CDR3 DNA reads as TGTGCCAGTAGTACCCTCTCGACAGGGTATGGCTACACCTTC.

The chain joins TRBV4-3 to TRBJ1-2, with TRBD1 matching 7 bases. The ends lost 0 bases at V and 4 bases at J; junction bases unmatched: 5. In germline, CDR1 is LGHNA, CDR2 YSLEER. This CDR3 comprises 15 residues. CDR3 sequence: CASSQDLDRPYGYTF. Written as DNA, the CDR3 is TGCGCCAGCAGCCAAGATCTGGACAGGCCCTATGGCTACACCTTC.

This clone showed up just a few times. This chain uses TRBV6-6 with TRBJ2-7, with D possibly matching TRBD1 (6 bases). The CDR3 runs 15 residues. Germline-derived CDR1 and CDR2 are MNHNY and SVGAGI (reference sequence). Trimming removed 2 bases at V and 1 base at J, with 12 bases between. The CDR3 DNA follows: TGTGCCAGCAGTTACACAGACAGGCGTTCCTACGAGCAGTACTTC. This gives the protein CASSYTDRRSYEQYF.

The chain couples TRBV29-1 to TRBJ1-1; 7 positions agree with TRBD1. The CDR3 consists of 14 residues. In germline, CDR1 is SQVTM, CDR2 ANQGSEA. With V trimmed by 6 bases and J by 3 bases, 10 bases remained unmatched. The CDR3 DNA reads TGCAGCGTCCACAGGGGTTTGGGGTACACTGAAGCTTTCTTT. This translates into CSVHRGLGYTEAFF.

This clone was seen only a few times. The rearrangement joins TRBV29-1 to TRBJ1-1, with a weak D call TRBD1 (6 bases). V was clipped by 6 bases and J by 4 bases, with 12 bases between them. Germline assignment: CDR1 SQVTM and CDR2 ANQGSEA. The CDR3 length is 12 residues. CDR3 bases: TGCAGCGTACCAGGGGCTGGCACTGAAGCTTTCTTT. Translated: CSVPGAGTEAFF.

There are a few counts of this clone. V is TRBV25-1 and J is TRBJ1-3, with D possibly matching TRBD1 (5 bases). The CDR3 is 15 residues long. Germline V CDR1 and CDR2: MGHDK, SYGVNS. V was clipped by 1 base and J by 4 bases, with 11 bases between them. The CDR3 DNA follows: TGTGCCAGCAGTGAATGGGGGGGGATAGGAAACACCATATATTTT. This translates into CASSEWGGIGNTIYF.

The chain combines TRBV9 with TRBJ2-5; a weak D match, TRBD1 (5 bases). With the DNA end fitting TRBJ2-7 better, the J assignment may be wrong. Germline CDR1 reads SGDLS; CDR2 reads YYNGEE. CDR3 length: 14 amino acids. The CDR3, as DNA: TGTGCCAGCAGCGTAGGGTCAGGGCCGGACGAGCAGTACTTC. Its protein is CASSVGSGPDEQYF.

The chain uses TRBV7-9 and TRBJ1-5, with unresolved D. The CDR3 totals 15 residues. Deletions cut 1 base from V and 1 base from J, with 8 bases between. The germline V gene encodes CDR1 SEHNR and CDR2 FQNEAQ (reference sequence). CDR3 region: CASSLGSLSNQPQHF. In nucleotides, the CDR3 is TGTGCCAGCAGCTTAGGCAGTCTGAGCAATCAGCCCCAGCATTTT.

V and J are TRBV19 and TRBJ1-2; 9 nucleotides align to TRBD1. Losses at the gene ends were 6 bases for V and 3 bases for J; bases not matched to a gene: 8. The CDR3 extends over 15 amino acids. Germline V gene sequence: CDR1 LNHDA, CDR2 SQIVND (reference sequence). The CDR3 here is CASSRGRTGDYGYTF. CDR3 sequence (DNA): TGTGCCAGTAGCAGGGGCCGGACAGGGGACTATGGCTACACCTTC.